Each of the 8 T cell receptor beta chains below was sequenced from the same sample in a study of blood T cell repertoires in COVID-19. Sequencing was performed with immunoSEQ multiplex PCR; in TCRdb, only in-frame clones are kept and a portion is missing. The table lists over 350,000 clones, approximately 90% of them singletons. Sequences were obtained from peripheral blood. Every receptor here comes from a woman under 40 with acute or convalescent COVID-19.

This clone has just one count. The V and J genes are TRBV15 and TRBJ2-2, with a possible D match to TRBD1 (5 bases). This CDR3 comprises 15 residues. Trimming pared 0 bases from V and 1 base from J, leaving 6 bases between. The germline CDR1 and CDR2 sequences are LNHNV and YYDKDF (reference sequence). The CDR3 loop reads CATSREGQNTGELFF. CDR3 coding DNA: TGTGCCACCAGCAGAGAGGGGCAGAACACCGGGGAGCTGTTTTTT. The complete variable domain, with remaining parts taken from reference TRBV15 and TRBJ2-2, reads DAMVIQNPRYQVTQFGKPVTLSCSQTLNHNVMYWYQQKSSQAPKLLFHYYDKDFNNEADTPDNFQSRRPNTSFCFLDIRSPGLGDTAMYLCATSREGQNTGELFFGEGSRLTVL.

The V gene is TRBV10-2, the J gene TRBJ1-1, with D possibly matching TRBD1 (5 bases). Trimming took off 4 bases at V and 1 base at J, with 13 bases between the two ends. The CDR3 has 15 residues. Germline CDR1 and CDR2: WSHSY and SAAADI. The CDR3 is CASSAFRQTNTEAFF. CDR3 bases: TGCGCCAGCAGTGCATTTAGACAGACGAACACTGAAGCTTTCTTT.

This clone occurred a few times. The chain combines TRBV7-2 with TRBJ1-6, with TRBD1 as a possible D gene (6 bases). The germline V and J ends were trimmed by 1 base and 6 bases, with 13 bases remaining between them. The V gene's germline CDR1 is SGHTA and CDR2 FQGNSA. This CDR3 is built from 16 residues. CDR3 residues: CASSLEMLGANSPLHF. For the CDR3, the DNA is TGTGCCAGCAGCTTAGAAATGTTGGGGGCTAATTCACCCCTCCACTTT.

This rearrangement joins TRBV30 to TRBJ2-1, with 11 bases that match TRBD2. V was clipped by 4 bases and J by 9 bases; unmatched bases: 5. The CDR3 covers 13 residues. CDR1 is GTSNPN and CDR2 is SVGIG in the germline V gene (reference sequence). The CDR3 region is CAWTLAGGGEQFF. CDR3 DNA: TGTGCCTGGACGCTAGCGGGGGGTGGTGAGCAGTTCTTC.

The rearrangement uses TRBV6-5 and TRBJ2-3; 8 bases are shared with TRBD1. Per the germline V gene, CDR1 is MNHEY and CDR2 is SVGAGI. V dropped 6 bases and J dropped 1; count of bases not matched to a gene: 3. The CDR3 has 14 residues. The CDR3: CASRETGGTDTQYF. CDR3 coding DNA: TGTGCCAGCAGAGAGACAGGGGGCACAGATACGCAGTATTTT.

V gene TRBV10-3 combines with J gene TRBJ2-7; 7 positions agree with TRBD2. Germline CDR1 and CDR2: ENHRY and SYGVKD. There are 13 residues in the CDR3. V was clipped by 7 bases and J by 3 bases; unmatched bases: 6. This CDR3 reads CAINDGGGYEQYF. The CDR3 coding sequence is TGTGCCATCAATGACGGCGGGGGCTACGAGCAGTACTTC.

The chain employs TRBV4-1 and TRBJ1-1; possibly TRBD1 for D (5 bases). Trimming removed 0 bases from V and 5 bases from J, with 19 bases in between. This CDR3 has 17 amino acids. The germline gives CDR1 MGHRA, CDR2 YSYEKL. The CDR3 nucleotides read TGCGCCAGCAGCCAAGATCCCTCTAGTGGGGCCCAGACTGAAGCTTTCTTT. Protein sequence: CASSQDPSSGAQTEAFF.

The V and J genes are TRBV5-1 and TRBJ2-1; 8 positions match TRBD1. Germline values: CDR1 SGHRS, CDR2 YFSETQ. The CDR3 runs 15 residues. Unmatched junction bases numbered 7, after V lost 4 bases and J lost 4 bases. CDR3 DNA sequence: TGCGCCAGCAGCCGCTACAGGGGGGAATACAATGAGCAGTTCTTC. Amino acids: CASSRYRGEYNEQFF.